The TCR beta chain under discussion was sequenced for a study of PD-1 blockade in classical Hodgkin lymphoma. Study observations and caveats: By cycle point C4D1, TCR diversity had risen significantly in CD4+ cells (but not CD8+ cells). Reports indicated that newly diagnosed patients had lower baseline TCR diversity than healthy donors did.

Exposure to brentuximab vedotin varied, and each patient had relapsed following autologous stem cell transplantation. Turning to this clone: The target antigen is unknown.

Using immunoSEQ multiplex PCR, the repertoire was profiled, and TCRdb retains in-frame clones only, with some absent. The table lists about 97,000 clones, over 80% of them singletons. The V gene's germline CDR1 is MNHEY and CDR2 SVGAGI. V was shortened by 2 bases and J by 11 bases, with 13 bases between the two germline ends. The CDR3 runs to 13 residues. This rearrangement joins TRBV6-5 to TRBJ1-3, with D hard to call. The source was peripheral blood mononuclear cells (PBMCs), collected at baseline. This sequence was found in a human donor with classical Hodgkin lymphoma. The CDR3 loop is CASSYGPLKAIYF. The CDR3 DNA reads as TGTGCCAGCAGTTACGGACCCCTGAAGGCCATATATTTT.